These T cell receptor beta chains were read from a single sample in a study of cytomegalovirus exposure and HLA in healthy donors. Clones were sequenced by immunoSEQ multiplex PCR, and TCRdb holds only the in-frame ones, with some missing. The data show some 150,000 clones, roughly 89% seen once. The source material was PBMCs. The receptor set was obtained from a woman younger than 35 in good health and CMV-seropositive. Each CDR3 is given with its conserved first and last residue. D genes are given only for firm matches. For some rows the clone size is stated as once, few or many, or as a class when expanded; others skip it.

abundance: NA
d_gene: NA
v_gene: TRBV7-2
j_gene: TRBJ1-5
len: 15
CDR3aa: CASSSAPGNLQPQHF
CDR3nt: TGTGCCAGCAGTTCCGCCCCAGGAAACTTGCAGCCCCAGCATTTT

abundance: NA
d_gene: NA
v_gene: TRBV10-1
j_gene: TRBJ1-2
len: 13
CDR3aa: CASSDGANYGYTF
CDR3nt: TGCGCCAGCAGTGACGGTGCTAACTATGGCTACACCTTC

abundance: NA
d_gene: NA
v_gene: TRBV6-6
j_gene: TRBJ2-3
len: 13
CDR3aa: CASSYLSLDTQYF
CDR3nt: TGTGCCAGCAGTTACCTCTCCCTAGATACGCAGTATTTT

abundance: NA
d_gene: NA
v_gene: TRBV7-2
j_gene: TRBJ2-7
len: 13
CDR3aa: CASSLGLRDEQYF
CDR3nt: TGTGCCAGCAGCTTAGGGCTTCGTGACGAGCAGTACTTC

abundance: NA
d_gene: NA
v_gene: TRBV29-1
j_gene: TRBJ2-5
len: 14
CDR3aa: CSVNRGRFGETQYF
CDR3nt: TGCAGCGTTAACCGGGGGAGGTTCGGAGAGACCCAGTACTTC

abundance: NA
d_gene: NA
v_gene: TRBV28
j_gene: TRBJ2-7
len: 14
CDR3aa: CASSFEGVAYEQYF
CDR3nt: TGTGCCAGCAGTTTCGAGGGAGTCGCTTACGAGCAGTACTTC

abundance: NA
d_gene: NA
v_gene: TRBV6-6
j_gene: TRBJ2-1
len: 15
CDR3aa: CASSYIARQRHEQFF
CDR3nt: TGTGCCAGCAGTTATATCGCCCGACAGAGGCATGAGCAGTTCTTC

abundance: NA
d_gene: NA
v_gene: TRBV18
j_gene: TRBJ2-1
len: 16
CDR3aa: CASSSLLSGDYNEQFF
CDR3nt: TGTGCCAGCTCATCATTACTGTCGGGAGATTACAATGAGCAGTTCTTC

abundance: once
d_gene: TRBD2
v_gene: TRBV13
j_gene: TRBJ2-5
len: 15
CDR3aa: CASSLTAGLRDTQYF
CDR3nt: TGTGCCAGCAGCTTAACAGCGGGGCTAAGAGATACCCAGTACTTC

abundance: NA
d_gene: NA
v_gene: TRBV6-1
j_gene: TRBJ1-2
len: 13
CDR3aa: CASSEWRGDGYTF
CDR3nt: TGTGCCAGCAGTGAATGGAGGGGAGATGGCTACACCTTC

abundance: NA
d_gene: TRBD1
v_gene: TRBV27
j_gene: TRBJ1-2
len: 17
CDR3aa: CASSFATGGLGVYGYTF
CDR3nt: TGTGCCAGCAGTTTCGCGACAGGGGGCCTGGGTGTCTATGGCTACACCTTC

abundance: NA
d_gene: NA
v_gene: TRBV4-2
j_gene: TRBJ2-1
len: 17
CDR3aa: CASSQDWAGLSYNEQFF
CDR3nt: TGTGCCAGCAGCCAAGATTGGGCGGGCCTCTCCTACAATGAGCAGTTCTTC

abundance: few
d_gene: TRBD1
v_gene: TRBV19
j_gene: TRBJ1-1
len: 15
CDR3aa: CASTDRNRGWTEAFF
CDR3nt: TGTGCCAGTACGGATCGGAACAGGGGGTGGACTGAAGCTTTCTTT

abundance: NA
d_gene: TRBD1
v_gene: TRBV2
j_gene: TRBJ1-5
len: 16
CDR3aa: CASSPIRGQGNQPQHF
CDR3nt: TGTGCCAGCAGCCCTATTAGGGGACAGGGGAACCAGCCCCAGCATTTT

abundance: NA
d_gene: TRBD1
v_gene: TRBV29-1
j_gene: TRBJ1-2
len: 13
CDR3aa: CSVGGTGVNGYTF
CDR3nt: TGCAGCGTTGGAGGGACAGGGGTGAATGGCTACACCTTC

abundance: NA
d_gene: NA
v_gene: TRBV9
j_gene: TRBJ2-1
len: 17
CDR3aa: CASSVGFSFTINNEQFF
CDR3nt: TGTGCCAGCAGCGTAGGCTTCTCGTTCACAATAAACAATGAGCAGTTCTTC

abundance: NA
d_gene: TRBD1
v_gene: TRBV5-6
j_gene: TRBJ1-3
len: 16
CDR3aa: CASSSYRTGRGNTIYF
CDR3nt: TGTGCCAGCAGCTCCTATAGGACAGGGAGAGGAAACACCATATATTTT

abundance: NA
d_gene: NA
v_gene: TRBV29-1
j_gene: TRBJ1-4
len: 11
CDR3aa: CSVEHGKKLFF
CDR3nt: TGCAGCGTTGAACACGGGAAAAAACTGTTTTTT

abundance: NA
d_gene: TRBD1
v_gene: TRBV5-4
j_gene: TRBJ1-1
len: 13
CDR3aa: CASSLDRGAEAFF
CDR3nt: TGTGCCAGCAGCTTGGACAGGGGAGCTGAAGCTTTCTTT

abundance: NA
d_gene: NA
v_gene: TRBV2
j_gene: TRBJ2-5
len: 14
CDR3aa: CASSEGIQGETQYF
CDR3nt: TGTGCCAGCAGTGAAGGTATTCAGGGGGAGACCCAGTACTTC

abundance: once
d_gene: TRBD2
v_gene: TRBV10-3
j_gene: TRBJ2-2
len: 12
CDR3aa: CATRLAGGELFF
CDR3nt: TGTGCCACCCGACTAGCTGGCGGGGAGCTGTTTTTT

abundance: once
d_gene: TRBD2
v_gene: TRBV6-5
j_gene: TRBJ2-7
len: 14
CDR3aa: CASSREGGSYEQYF
CDR3nt: TGTGCCAGCAGTCGGGAGGGGGGCTCCTACGAGCAGTACTTC

abundance: NA
d_gene: NA
v_gene: TRBV5-1
j_gene: TRBJ1-4
len: 15
CDR3aa: CASSLEFRGGEKLFF
CDR3nt: TGCGCCAGCAGCTTGGAGTTCAGGGGTGGAGAAAAACTGTTTTTT

abundance: NA
d_gene: NA
v_gene: TRBV6-5
j_gene: TRBJ1-3
len: 15
CDR3aa: CASSSGAGALNTIYF
CDR3nt: TGTGCCAGCAGTTCCGGGGCAGGGGCCCTCAACACCATATATTTT

abundance: NA
d_gene: NA
v_gene: TRBV6-6
j_gene: TRBJ2-2
len: 16
CDR3aa: CASSPLGGGAGGELFF
CDR3nt: TGTGCCAGCAGTCCTCTGGGGGGGGGCGCGGGAGGGGAGCTGTTTTTT

abundance: NA
d_gene: TRBD2
v_gene: TRBV27
j_gene: TRBJ2-7
len: 17
CDR3aa: CASNRGGGAGKSYEQYF
CDR3nt: TGTGCCAGCAATAGGGGAGGAGGAGCGGGGAAGTCCTACGAGCAGTACTTC

abundance: NA
d_gene: TRBD1
v_gene: TRBV7-8
j_gene: TRBJ2-3
len: 15
CDR3aa: CASSLNRGPADTQYF
CDR3nt: TGTGCCAGCAGCTTAAACAGGGGGCCCGCAGATACGCAGTATTTT

abundance: NA
d_gene: TRBD2
v_gene: TRBV30
j_gene: TRBJ2-2
len: 16
CDR3aa: CAWSGLAARGTGELFF
CDR3nt: TGTGCCTGGAGTGGCCTAGCGGCCCGGGGCACCGGGGAGCTGTTTTTT

abundance: few
d_gene: TRBD2
v_gene: TRBV10-1
j_gene: TRBJ2-7
len: 14
CDR3aa: CASMGTRVLYEQYF
CDR3nt: TGCGCCAGCATGGGGACTAGGGTTCTGTACGAGCAGTACTTC

abundance: NA
d_gene: NA
v_gene: TRBV19
j_gene: TRBJ2-5
len: 15
CDR3aa: CASSPWSSAQETQYF
CDR3nt: TGTGCCAGTAGTCCCTGGTCTAGCGCCCAAGAGACCCAGTACTTC

abundance: NA
d_gene: TRBD1
v_gene: TRBV29-1
j_gene: TRBJ1-3
len: 13
CDR3aa: CSVAGGGGNTIYF
CDR3nt: TGCAGCGTTGCAGGGGGCGGTGGAAACACCATATATTTT